This T cell receptor beta chain comes out of a study of blood T cells in healthy people across ages. This clonotype showed up just a few times. Unmatched junction bases numbered 5, after V lost 0 bases and J lost 3 bases. The germline CDR1 and CDR2 sequences are SGHRS and YFSETQ. The CDR3 sequence is 15 residues long. Primed by a sample-barcoded 5' primer and a J-beta primer mix, a second PCR proceeded for roughly 6 to 12 cycles. TCRdb ran MiXCR on the 5' RACE reads and lists one entry per CDR3 protein. The data show hundreds of thousands of distinct CDR3 sequences, roughly half seen once. The J gene is TRBJ2-7, the V gene TRBV5-1, with 8 bases aligning to TRBD1. The receptor was derived from a man between 60 and 75 years old in good health. Sequencing was carried out using blood. This CDR3 is CASSLGTGNVYEQYF. The CDR3 region has the DNA TGCGCCAGCAGCTTGGGGACAGGGAATGTCTACGAGCAGTACTTC.